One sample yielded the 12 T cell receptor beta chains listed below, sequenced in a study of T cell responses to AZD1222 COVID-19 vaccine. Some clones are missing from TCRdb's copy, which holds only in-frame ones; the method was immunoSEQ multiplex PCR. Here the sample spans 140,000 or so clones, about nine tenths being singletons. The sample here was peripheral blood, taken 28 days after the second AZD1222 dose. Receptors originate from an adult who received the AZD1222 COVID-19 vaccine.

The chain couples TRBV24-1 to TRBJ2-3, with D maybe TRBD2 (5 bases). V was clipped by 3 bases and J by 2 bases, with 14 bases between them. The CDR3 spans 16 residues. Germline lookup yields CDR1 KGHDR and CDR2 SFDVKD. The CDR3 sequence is CATSDGVLGATDTQYF. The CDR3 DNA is TGTGCCACCAGTGATGGGGTATTGGGAGCCACAGATACGCAGTATTTT.

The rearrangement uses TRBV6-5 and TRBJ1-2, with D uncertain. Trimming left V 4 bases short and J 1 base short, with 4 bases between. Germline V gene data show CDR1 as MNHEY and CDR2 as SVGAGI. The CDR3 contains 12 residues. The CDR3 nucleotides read TGTGCCAGCAGTTCGGTTAACTATGGCTACACCTTC. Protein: CASSSVNYGYTF.

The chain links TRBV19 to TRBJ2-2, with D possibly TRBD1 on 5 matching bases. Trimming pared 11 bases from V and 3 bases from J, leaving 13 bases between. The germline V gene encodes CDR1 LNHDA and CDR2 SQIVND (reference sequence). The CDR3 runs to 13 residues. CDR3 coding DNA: TGTGCCGTCGCTCGACAGCACACCGGGGAGCTGTTTTTT. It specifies CAVARQHTGELFF.

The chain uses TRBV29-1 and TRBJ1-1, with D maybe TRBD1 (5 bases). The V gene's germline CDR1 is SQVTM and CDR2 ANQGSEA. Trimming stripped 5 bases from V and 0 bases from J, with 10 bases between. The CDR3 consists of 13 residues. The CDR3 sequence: CSVSGRMNTEAFF. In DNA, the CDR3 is TGCAGCGTTTCGGGACGGATGAACACTGAAGCTTTCTTT.

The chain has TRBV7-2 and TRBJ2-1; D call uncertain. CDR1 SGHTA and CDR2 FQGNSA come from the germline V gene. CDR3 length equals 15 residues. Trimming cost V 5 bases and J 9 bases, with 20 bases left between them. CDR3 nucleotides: TGTGCCAGCAGCCTTGTTTCGGTTAAAGGGCGTGAGCAGTTCTTC. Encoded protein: CASSLVSVKGREQFF.

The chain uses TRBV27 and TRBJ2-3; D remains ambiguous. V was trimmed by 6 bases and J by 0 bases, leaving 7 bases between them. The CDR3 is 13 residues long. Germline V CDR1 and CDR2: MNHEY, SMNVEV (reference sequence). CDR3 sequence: CASSGPSTDTQYF. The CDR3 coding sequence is TGTGCCAGCAGCGGGCCCAGCACAGATACGCAGTATTTT.

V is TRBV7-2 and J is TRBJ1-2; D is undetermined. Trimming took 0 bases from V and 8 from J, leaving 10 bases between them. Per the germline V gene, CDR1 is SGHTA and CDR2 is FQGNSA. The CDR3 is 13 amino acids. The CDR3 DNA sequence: TGTGCCAGCAGCTTAGCAGGGAGTTCGGGCTACACCTTC. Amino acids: CASSLAGSSGYTF.

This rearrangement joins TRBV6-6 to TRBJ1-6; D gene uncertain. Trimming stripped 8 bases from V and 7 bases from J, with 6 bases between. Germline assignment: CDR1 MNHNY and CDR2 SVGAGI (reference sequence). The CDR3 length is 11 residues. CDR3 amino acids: CASRRNSPLHF. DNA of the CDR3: TGTGCCAGCCGACGGAATTCACCCCTCCACTTT.

The DNA of the CDR3 is TGTGCCAGCAGCCAAGAGGGCCTTCCGAACCGAGAAAATGAGCAGTTCTTC. It is translated as CASSQEGLPNRENEQFF. The J gene is TRBJ2-1, the V gene TRBV4-2; D uncertain. Germline V CDR1 and CDR2: LGHNA, YNFKEQ. V was pared by 0 bases and J by 7 bases, with 19 bases between. The CDR3 length is 17 residues.

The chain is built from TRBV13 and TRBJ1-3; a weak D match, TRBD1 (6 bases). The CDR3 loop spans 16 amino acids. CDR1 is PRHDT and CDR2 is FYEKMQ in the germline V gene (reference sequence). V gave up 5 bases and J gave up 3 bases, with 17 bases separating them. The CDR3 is CASSRSEGVDGNTIYF. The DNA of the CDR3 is TGTGCCAGCAGCCGGAGTGAGGGGGTGGATGGAAACACCATATATTTT.

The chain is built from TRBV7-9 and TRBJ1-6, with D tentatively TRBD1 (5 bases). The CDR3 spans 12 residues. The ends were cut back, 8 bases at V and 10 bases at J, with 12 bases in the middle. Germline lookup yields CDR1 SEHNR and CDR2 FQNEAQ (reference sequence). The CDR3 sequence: CASGTSSSPLHF. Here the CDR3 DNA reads TGTGCCAGCGGGACGTCTTCCTCACCCCTCCACTTT.

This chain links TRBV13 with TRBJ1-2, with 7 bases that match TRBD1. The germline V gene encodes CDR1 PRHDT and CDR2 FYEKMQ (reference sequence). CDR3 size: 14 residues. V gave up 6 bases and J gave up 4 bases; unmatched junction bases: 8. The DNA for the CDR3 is TGTGCCAGCAGACGGGACAGAGTCTCCTATGGCTACACCTTC. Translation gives CASRRDRVSYGYTF.